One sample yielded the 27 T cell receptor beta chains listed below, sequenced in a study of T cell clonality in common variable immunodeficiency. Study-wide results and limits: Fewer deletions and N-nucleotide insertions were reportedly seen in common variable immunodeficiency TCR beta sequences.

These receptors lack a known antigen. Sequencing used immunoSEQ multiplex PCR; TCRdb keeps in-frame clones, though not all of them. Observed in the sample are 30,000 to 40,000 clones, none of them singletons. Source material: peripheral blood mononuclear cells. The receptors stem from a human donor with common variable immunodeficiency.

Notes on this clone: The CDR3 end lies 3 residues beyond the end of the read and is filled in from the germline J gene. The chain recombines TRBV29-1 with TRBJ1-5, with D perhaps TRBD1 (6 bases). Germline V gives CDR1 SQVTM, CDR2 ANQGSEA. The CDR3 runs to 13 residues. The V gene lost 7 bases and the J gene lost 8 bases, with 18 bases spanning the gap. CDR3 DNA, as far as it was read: TGCAGCGCTAGGCAGGGGCCCAAGAAGCCC. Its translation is CSARQGPKKP. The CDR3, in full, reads CSARQGPKKPQHF.

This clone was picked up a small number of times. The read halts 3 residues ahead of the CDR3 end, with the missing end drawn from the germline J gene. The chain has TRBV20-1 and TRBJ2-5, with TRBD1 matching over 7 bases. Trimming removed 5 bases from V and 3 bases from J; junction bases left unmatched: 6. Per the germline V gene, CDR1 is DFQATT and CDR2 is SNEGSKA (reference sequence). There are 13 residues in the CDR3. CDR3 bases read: TGCAGTGCTTCTGCGACAGGGAAAGAGACC. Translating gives CSASATGKET. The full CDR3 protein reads CSASATGKETQYF.

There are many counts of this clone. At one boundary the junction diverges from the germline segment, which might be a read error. The CDR3 region is CASSQGTAADTQYF. The sequenced part of the CDR3 DNA is TGCGCCAGCAGCCAAGGTACCGCAGCAGATACG. The chain is built from TRBV4-2 and TRBJ2-3; D remains ambiguous. The CDR3 end falls 3 residues outside the read, so it is completed with the germline J gene. This CDR3 is 14 amino acids long. The germline V gene encodes CDR1 LGHNA and CDR2 YNFKEQ.

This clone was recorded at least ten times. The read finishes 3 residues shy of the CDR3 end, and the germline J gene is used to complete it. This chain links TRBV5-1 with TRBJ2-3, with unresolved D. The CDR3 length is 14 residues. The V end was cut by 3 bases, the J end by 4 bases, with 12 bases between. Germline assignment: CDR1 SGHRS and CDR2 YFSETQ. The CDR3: CASSSLDWADTQYF. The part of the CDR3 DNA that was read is TGCGCCAGCAGCTCTCTAGACTGGGCAGATACG.

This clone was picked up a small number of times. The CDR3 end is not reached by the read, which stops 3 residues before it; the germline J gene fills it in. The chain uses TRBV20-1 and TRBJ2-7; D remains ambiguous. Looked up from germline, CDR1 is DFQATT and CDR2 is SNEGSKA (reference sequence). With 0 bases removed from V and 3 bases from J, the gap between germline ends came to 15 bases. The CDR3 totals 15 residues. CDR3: CSARDSSPASYEQYF. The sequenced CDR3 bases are TGCAGTGCTAGAGACTCATCTCCGGCTAGCTACGAG.

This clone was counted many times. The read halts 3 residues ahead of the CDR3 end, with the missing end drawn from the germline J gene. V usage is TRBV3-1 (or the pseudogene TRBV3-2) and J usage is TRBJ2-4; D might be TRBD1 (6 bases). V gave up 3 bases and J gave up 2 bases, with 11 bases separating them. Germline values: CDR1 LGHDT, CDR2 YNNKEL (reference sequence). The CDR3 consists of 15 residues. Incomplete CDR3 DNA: TGTGCCAGCAGCCATACAGGGACATCCAAAAACATT. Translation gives CASSHTGTSKNI. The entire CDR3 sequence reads CASSHTGTSKNIQYF.

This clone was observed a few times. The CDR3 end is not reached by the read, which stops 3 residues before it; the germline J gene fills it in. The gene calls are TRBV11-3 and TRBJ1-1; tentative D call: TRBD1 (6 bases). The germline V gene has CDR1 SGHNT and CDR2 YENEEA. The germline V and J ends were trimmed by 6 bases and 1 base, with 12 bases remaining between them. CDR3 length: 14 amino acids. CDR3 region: CASRSTGTNTEAFF. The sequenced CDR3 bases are TGTGCCAGCAGATCAACAGGGACGAACACTGAA.

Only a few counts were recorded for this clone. The CDR3 DNA, read in part, is TGTGCCAGCAGCTTACGGACAGGGGTGCAAGAGACC. Encoded protein: CASSLRTGVQET. The whole CDR3 protein reads CASSLRTGVQETQYF. The gene calls are TRBV11-3 and TRBJ2-5; 9 nucleotides align to TRBD1. The CDR3 end falls 3 residues outside the read, so it is completed with the germline J gene. The CDR3 runs 15 residues. Germline V gives CDR1 SGHNT, CDR2 YENEEA. V dropped 2 bases and J dropped 2; count of bases not matched to a gene: 3. The variable domain in full, completed from reference TRBV11-3 and TRBJ2-5, reads EAGVVQSPRYKIIEKKQPVAFWCNPISGHNTLYWYLQNLGQGPELLIRYENEEAVDDSQLPKDRFSAERLKGVDSTLKIQPAELGDSAVYLCASSLRTGVQETQYFGPGTRLLVL.

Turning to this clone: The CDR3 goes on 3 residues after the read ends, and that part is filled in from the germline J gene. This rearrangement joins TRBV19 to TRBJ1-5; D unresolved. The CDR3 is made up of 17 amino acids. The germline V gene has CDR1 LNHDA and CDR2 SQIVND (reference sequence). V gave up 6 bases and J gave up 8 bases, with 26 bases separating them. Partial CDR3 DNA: TGTGCCAGTAGCCTATACGGACCAGACTATAGCAAGAAGCCC. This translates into CASSLYGPDYSKKP. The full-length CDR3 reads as CASSLYGPDYSKKPQHF. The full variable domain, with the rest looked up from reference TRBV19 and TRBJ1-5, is DGGITQSPKYLFRKEGQNVTLSCEQNLNHDAMYWYRQDPGQGLRLIYYSQIVNDFQKGDIAEGYSVSREKKESFPLTVTSAQKNPTAFYLCASSLYGPDYSKKPQHFGDGTRLSIL.

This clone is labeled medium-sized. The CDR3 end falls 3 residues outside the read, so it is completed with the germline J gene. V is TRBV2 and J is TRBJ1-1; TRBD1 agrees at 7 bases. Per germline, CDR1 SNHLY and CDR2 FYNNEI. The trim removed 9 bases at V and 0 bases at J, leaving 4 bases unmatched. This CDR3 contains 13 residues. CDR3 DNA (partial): TGTGCCAGACGGACAGGTTTGAACACTGAA. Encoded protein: CARRTGLNTE. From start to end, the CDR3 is CARRTGLNTEAFF.

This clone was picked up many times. Incomplete CDR3 DNA: TGTGCCAGCTCACCATTTAGTCGTTCCGATAGCAATCAGCCC. Protein: CASSPFSRSDSNQP. The whole CDR3 protein is CASSPFSRSDSNQPQHF. The chain joins TRBV18 to TRBJ1-5; D remains ambiguous. The CDR3 end falls 3 residues outside the read, so it is completed with the germline J gene. Germline V gene data show CDR1 as KGHSH and CDR2 as LQKENI. The ends were cut back, 2 bases at V and 0 bases at J, with 14 bases in the middle. The CDR3 is 17 amino acids.

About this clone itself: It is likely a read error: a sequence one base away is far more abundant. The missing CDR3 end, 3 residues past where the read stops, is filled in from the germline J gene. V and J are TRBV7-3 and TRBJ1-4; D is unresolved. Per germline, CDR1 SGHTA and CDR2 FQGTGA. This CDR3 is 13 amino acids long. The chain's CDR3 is CAGSLLQNEKLFF. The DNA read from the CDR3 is TGTGCCGGCAGCTTATTACAAAATGAAAAA.

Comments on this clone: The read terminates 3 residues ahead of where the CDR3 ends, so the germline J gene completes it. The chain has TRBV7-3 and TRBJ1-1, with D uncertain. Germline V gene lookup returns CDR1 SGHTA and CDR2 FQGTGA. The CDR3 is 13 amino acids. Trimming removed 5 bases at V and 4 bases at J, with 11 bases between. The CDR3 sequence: CASSPPGSTEAFF. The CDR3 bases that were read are TGTGCCAGCAGCCCACCGGGGTCCACTGAA.

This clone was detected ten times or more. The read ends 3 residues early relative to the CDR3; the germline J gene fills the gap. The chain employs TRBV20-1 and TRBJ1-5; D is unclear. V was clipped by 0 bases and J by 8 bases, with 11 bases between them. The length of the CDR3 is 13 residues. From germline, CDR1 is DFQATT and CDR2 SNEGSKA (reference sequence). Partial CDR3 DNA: TGCAGTGCTAGAGATAGTATCGATAAGCCC. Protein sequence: CSARDSIDKP. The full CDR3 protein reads CSARDSIDKPQHF.

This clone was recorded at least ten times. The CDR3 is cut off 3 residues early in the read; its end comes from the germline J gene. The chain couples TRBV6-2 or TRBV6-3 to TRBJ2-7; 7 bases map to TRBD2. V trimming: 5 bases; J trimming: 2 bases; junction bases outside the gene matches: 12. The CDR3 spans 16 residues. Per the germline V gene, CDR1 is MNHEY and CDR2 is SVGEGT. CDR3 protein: CASSTPGPSGPYEQYF. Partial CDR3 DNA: TGTGCCAGCAGTACGCCTGGGCCTAGCGGACCCTACGAG.

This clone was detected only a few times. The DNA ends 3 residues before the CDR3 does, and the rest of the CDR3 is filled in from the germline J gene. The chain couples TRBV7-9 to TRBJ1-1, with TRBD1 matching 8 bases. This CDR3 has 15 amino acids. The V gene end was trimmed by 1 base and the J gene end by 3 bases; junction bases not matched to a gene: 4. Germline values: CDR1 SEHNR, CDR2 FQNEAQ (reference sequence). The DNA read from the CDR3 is TGTGCCAGCAGCTTAGGACAGGGGCCTTACACTGAA. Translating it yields CASSLGQGPYTE. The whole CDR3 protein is CASSLGQGPYTEAFF.

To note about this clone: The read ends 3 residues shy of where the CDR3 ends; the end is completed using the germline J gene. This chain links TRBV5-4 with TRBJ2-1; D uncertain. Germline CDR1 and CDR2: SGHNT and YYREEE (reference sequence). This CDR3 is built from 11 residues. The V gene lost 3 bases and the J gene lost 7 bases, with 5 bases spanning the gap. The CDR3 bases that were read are TGTGCCAGCAGCTCAGGTAATGAG. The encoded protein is CASSSGNE. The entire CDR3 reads CASSSGNEQFF.

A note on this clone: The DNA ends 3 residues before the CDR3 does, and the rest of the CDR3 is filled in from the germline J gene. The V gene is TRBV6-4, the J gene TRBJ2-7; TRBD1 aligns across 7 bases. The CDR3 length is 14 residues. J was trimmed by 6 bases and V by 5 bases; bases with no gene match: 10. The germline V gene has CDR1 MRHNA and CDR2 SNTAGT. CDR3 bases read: TGTGCCAGCAGTAAGGGACAGATTCCCATCGAG. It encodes CASSKGQIPIE. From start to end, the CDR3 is CASSKGQIPIEQYF.

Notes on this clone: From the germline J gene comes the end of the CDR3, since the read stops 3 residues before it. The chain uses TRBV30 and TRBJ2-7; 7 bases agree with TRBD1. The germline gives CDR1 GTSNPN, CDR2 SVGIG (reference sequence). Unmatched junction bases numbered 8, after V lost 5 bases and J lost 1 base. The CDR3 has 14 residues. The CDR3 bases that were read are TGTGCCTGGGAACCGGGACAGTTATCCTACGAG. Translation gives CAWEPGQLSYE. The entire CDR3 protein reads CAWEPGQLSYEQYF.

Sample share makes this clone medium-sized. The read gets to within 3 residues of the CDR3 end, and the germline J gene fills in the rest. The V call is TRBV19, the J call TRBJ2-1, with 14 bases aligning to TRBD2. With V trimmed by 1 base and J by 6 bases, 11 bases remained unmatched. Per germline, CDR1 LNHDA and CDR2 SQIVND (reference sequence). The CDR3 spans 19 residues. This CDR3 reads CASSIVPGLAGGTPNEQFF. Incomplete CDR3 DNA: TGTGCCAGTAGTATAGTCCCCGGACTAGCGGGAGGAACCCCCAATGAG.

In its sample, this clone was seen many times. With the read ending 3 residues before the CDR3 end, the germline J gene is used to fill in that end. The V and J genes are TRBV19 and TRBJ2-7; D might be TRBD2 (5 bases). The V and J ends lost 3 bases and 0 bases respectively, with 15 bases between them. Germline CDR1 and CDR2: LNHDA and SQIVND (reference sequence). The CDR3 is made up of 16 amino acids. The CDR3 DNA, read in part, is TGTGCCAGTAGTATTCGTCGCGGGTTGAGCTCCTACGAG. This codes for CASSIRRGLSSYE. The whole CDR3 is CASSIRRGLSSYEQYF.

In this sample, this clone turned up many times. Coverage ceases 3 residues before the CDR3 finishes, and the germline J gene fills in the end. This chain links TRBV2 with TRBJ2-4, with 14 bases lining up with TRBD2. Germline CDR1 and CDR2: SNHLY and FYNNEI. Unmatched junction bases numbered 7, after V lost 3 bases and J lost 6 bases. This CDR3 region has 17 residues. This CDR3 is CASSEGGTSGSRNIQYF. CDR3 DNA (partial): TGTGCCAGCAGTGAGGGAGGGACTAGCGGGAGCCGAAACATT. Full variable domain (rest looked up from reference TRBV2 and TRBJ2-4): EPEVTQTPSHQVTQMGQEVILRCVPISNHLYFYWYRQILGQKVEFLVSFYNNEISEKSEIFDDQFSVERPDGSNFTLKIRSTKLEDSAMYFCASSEGGTSGSRNIQYFGAGTRLSVL.

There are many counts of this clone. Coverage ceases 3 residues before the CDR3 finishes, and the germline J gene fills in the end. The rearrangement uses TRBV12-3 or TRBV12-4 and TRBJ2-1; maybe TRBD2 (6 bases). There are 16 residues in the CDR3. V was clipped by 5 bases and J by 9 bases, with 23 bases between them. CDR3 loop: CASSPNLGRDKGEQFF. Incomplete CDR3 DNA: TGTGCCAGCAGTCCTAATCTCGGGCGGGATAAGGGTGAG.

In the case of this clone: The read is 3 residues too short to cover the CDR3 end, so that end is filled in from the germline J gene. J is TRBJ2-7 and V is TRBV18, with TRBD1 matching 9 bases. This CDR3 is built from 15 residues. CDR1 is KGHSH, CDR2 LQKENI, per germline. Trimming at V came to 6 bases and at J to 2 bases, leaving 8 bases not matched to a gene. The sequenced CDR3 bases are TGTGCCAGCTCGCCAGCCGGGACAGGGACCTACGAG. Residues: CASSPAGTGTYE. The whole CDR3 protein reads CASSPAGTGTYEQYF. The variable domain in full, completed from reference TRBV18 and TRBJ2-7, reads NAGVMQNPRHLVRRRGQEARLRCSPMKGHSHVYWYRQLPEEGLKFMVYLQKENIIDESGMPKERFSAEFPKEGPSILRIQQVVRGDSAAYFCASSPAGTGTYEQYFGPGTRLTVT.

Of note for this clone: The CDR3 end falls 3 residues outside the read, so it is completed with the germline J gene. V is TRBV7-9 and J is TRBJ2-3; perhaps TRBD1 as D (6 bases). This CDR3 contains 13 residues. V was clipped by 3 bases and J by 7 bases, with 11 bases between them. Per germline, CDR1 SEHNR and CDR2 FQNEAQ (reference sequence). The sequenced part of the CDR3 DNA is TGTGCCAGCAGCTTCCCAGGGGCGAATACG. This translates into CASSFPGANT. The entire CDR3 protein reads CASSFPGANTQYF.

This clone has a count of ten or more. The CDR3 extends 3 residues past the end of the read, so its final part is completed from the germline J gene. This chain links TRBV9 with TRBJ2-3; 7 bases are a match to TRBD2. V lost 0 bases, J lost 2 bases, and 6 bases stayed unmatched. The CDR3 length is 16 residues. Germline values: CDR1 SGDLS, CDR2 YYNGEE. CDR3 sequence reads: CASSVDASGSTDTQYF. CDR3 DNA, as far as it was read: TGTGCCAGCAGCGTAGACGCTAGCGGTTCCACAGATACG.

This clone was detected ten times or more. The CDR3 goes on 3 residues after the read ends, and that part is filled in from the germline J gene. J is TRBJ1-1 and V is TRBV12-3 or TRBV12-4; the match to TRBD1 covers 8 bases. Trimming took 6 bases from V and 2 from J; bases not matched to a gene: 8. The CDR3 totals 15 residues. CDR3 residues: CASSPGQGGNTEAFF. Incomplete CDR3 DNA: TGTGCCAGCAGCCCTGGACAGGGAGGAAACACTGAA.